The 15 T cell receptor beta chains presented below share a single source sample, sequenced in a study of T cells after yellow fever vaccination. TCRdb re-called the 5' RACE reads with MiXCR, one entry per CDR3 protein. The sample yields 400,000 or so distinct CDR3 sequences, about 6.2% seen once. The sequences come from PBMCs, collected 5 days after the yellow fever booster vaccination. Source of these receptors: a man aged 25-45 years who received the YFV17D yellow fever vaccine.

This clonotype was counted between two and nine times. The CDR3 DNA is TGTGCCAGCAGTGAAGATTTCGGGTGGTACAATGAGCAGTTCTTC. Its translation is CASSEDFGWYNEQFF. V is TRBV6-1 and J is TRBJ2-1, with unresolved D. Trimming pared 1 base from V and 4 bases from J, leaving 11 bases between. Per the germline V gene, CDR1 is MNHNS and CDR2 is SASEGT. The CDR3 runs to 15 residues.

This chain uses TRBV7-2 with TRBJ1-5, with 12 bases matching TRBD1. CDR1 is SGHTA and CDR2 is FQGNSA in the germline V gene. The CDR3 extends over 16 amino acids. V was pared by 5 bases and J by 5 bases, with 7 bases of the junction left unmatched. DNA for the CDR3: TGTGCCAGCAGCCGAGGGACAGGGGGCACCGATCAGCCCCAGCATTTT. It specifies CASSRGTGGTDQPQHF.

This clonotype was detected ten times or more. The chain carries TRBV20-1 and TRBJ2-7; no clear D gene. Trimming took 6 bases from V and 0 from J, leaving 12 bases between them. Germline lookup yields CDR1 DFQATT and CDR2 SNEGSKA (reference sequence). The length of the CDR3 is 13 residues. CDR3 bases: TGCAGTGCAGCCCGACGGAGCTCCTACGAGCAGTACTTC. Protein: CSAARRSSYEQYF.

Many counts were recorded for this clonotype. This chain links TRBV2 with TRBJ2-1; no definite D call. Germline V gene lookup returns CDR1 SNHLY and CDR2 FYNNEI. This CDR3 is 13 amino acids long. The V and J ends lost 4 bases and 5 bases respectively, with 9 bases between them. CDR3 amino acids: CASSVGLNNEQFF. The CDR3 DNA is TGTGCCAGCAGTGTTGGCTTAAACAATGAGCAGTTCTTC.

The chain carries TRBV21-1 and TRBJ2-7; the listed D gene, TRBD1, was not tested against the DNA. TRBV21-1 is assigned pseudogene status. The CDR3 spans 16 residues. The CDR3 region has the DNA TGTGCCAGCACCATGGGGGCGGGAGAATGGACCTACGAGCAGTACTTC. The encoded protein is CASTMGAGEWTYEQYF.

This sequence joins TRBV6-5 and TRBJ1-6; D gene unclear. The CDR3 contains 14 residues. Per the germline V gene, CDR1 is MNHEY and CDR2 is SVGAGI. Trimming removed 2 bases from V and 7 bases from J, with 9 bases in between. The CDR3: CASSYSQTNSPLHF. Written as DNA, the CDR3 is TGTGCCAGCAGTTACAGTCAGACCAATTCACCCCTCCACTTT.

The table lists this clonotype with many counts. The rearrangement links TRBV29-1 to TRBJ1-2, with D maybe TRBD1 (5 bases). The CDR3 spans 10 residues. Trimming pared 3 bases from V and 8 bases from J, leaving 7 bases between. Germline values: CDR1 SQVTM, CDR2 ANQGSEA. The CDR3 spells CSVDAGGYTF. DNA for the CDR3: TGCAGCGTTGACGCAGGGGGCTACACCTTC.

This sequence joins TRBV20-1 and TRBJ2-5, with D possibly matching TRBD1 (6 bases). V lost 0 bases and J 5 bases, leaving 19 bases between the germline ends. Germline CDR1 and CDR2: DFQATT and SNEGSKA (reference sequence). This CDR3 contains 16 residues. The DNA of the CDR3 is TGCAGTGCTAGAGATTTGGGACACGCCCTTCTTGAGACCCAGTACTTC. It is translated as CSARDLGHALLETQYF.

The table lists this clonotype with many counts. This rearrangement joins TRBV5-1 to TRBJ2-3; 14 nucleotides align to TRBD2. CDR3 length: 18 residues. V dropped 0 bases and J dropped 4; count of bases not matched to a gene: 7. The V gene's germline CDR1 is SGHRS and CDR2 YFSETQ. The CDR3 DNA is TGCGCCAGCAGCTTGGTAGGGACTAGCGGGAGATCAGCAGATACGCAGTATTTT. Translating gives CASSLVGTSGRSADTQYF.

This clonotype turned up a few times. The V call is TRBV5-1, the J call TRBJ2-6; no firm D call. The CDR3 contains 15 residues. V dropped 4 bases and J dropped 1 base, with 9 bases sitting between them. Germline V lookup: CDR1 SGHRS, CDR2 YFSETQ. The DNA for the CDR3 is TGCGCCAGCAGCGCCCAGCCATCTGGGGCCAACGTCCTGACTTTC. The encoded protein is CASSAQPSGANVLTF.

At least ten counts were recorded for this clonotype. This chain links TRBV4-3 with TRBJ2-7; 10 bases fit TRBD2. Germline-derived CDR1 and CDR2 are LGHNA and YSLEER. V shed 0 bases, J shed 3 bases, and the junction held 8 bases outside the gene matches. The CDR3 spans 17 residues. The CDR3 loop reads CASSQDRLAGALYEQYF. CDR3 bases: TGCGCCAGCAGCCAAGATAGGCTAGCGGGAGCTCTCTACGAGCAGTACTTC.

The chain has TRBV30 and TRBJ1-1, with D possibly TRBD1 on 5 matching bases. The CDR3 is 14 residues long. In germline, CDR1 is GTSNPN, CDR2 SVGIG (reference sequence). Between the trimmed V and J ends, which lost 0 bases and 5 bases, there was a span of 13 bases. CDR3 residues: CAWSVVGLRTEAFF. DNA of the CDR3: TGTGCCTGGAGTGTCGTGGGGCTTCGGACTGAAGCTTTCTTT.

The chain recombines TRBV5-1 with TRBJ2-2; possibly TRBD2 for D (5 bases). The CDR3 length is 14 residues. Trimming cost V 6 bases and J 1 base, with 10 bases left between them. Germline V gene data show CDR1 as SGHRS and CDR2 as YFSETQ. The CDR3 here is CASTGKGNTGELFF. The CDR3 coding sequence is TGCGCCAGCACGGGAAAAGGGAACACCGGGGAGCTGTTTTTT. Looking up the rest from reference TRBV5-1 and TRBJ2-2 gives the full variable domain: KAGVTQTPRYLIKTRGQQVTLSCSPISGHRSVSWYQQTPGQGLQFLFEYFSETQRNKGNFPGRFSGRQFSNSRSEMNVSTLELGDSALYLCASTGKGNTGELFFGEGSRLTVL.

The chain carries TRBV29-1 and TRBJ2-6, with 13 bases matching TRBD2. The germline V gene has CDR1 SQVTM and CDR2 ANQGSEA. This CDR3 comprises 18 residues. The V segment lost 7 bases and the J segment 0 bases; nucleotides outside the gene matches: 9. In DNA form, the CDR3 reads TGCAGCGCTGGACTAGCGGGAGTAAAAAACTCTGGGGCCAACGTCCTGACTTTC. Residues: CSAGLAGVKNSGANVLTF.

This chain joins TRBV5-4 and TRBJ2-1, with TRBD2 identical over 9 bases. V was pared by 4 bases and J by 8 bases, with 16 bases of the junction left unmatched. The CDR3 loop spans 17 amino acids. The V gene's germline CDR1 is SGHNT and CDR2 YYREEE (reference sequence). Here the CDR3 reads CASSPVAGESSVDEQFF. CDR3 DNA sequence: TGTGCCAGCAGCCCGGTAGCGGGAGAGTCCAGTGTCGATGAGCAGTTCTTC. The full variable domain, rest sourced from reference TRBV5-4 and TRBJ2-1, is ETGVTQSPTHLIKTRGQQVTLRCSSQSGHNTVSWYQQALGQGPQFIFQYYREEENGRGNFPPRFSGLQFPNYSSELNVNALELDDSALYLCASSPVAGESSVDEQFFGPGTRLTVL.